This passage covers 24 T cell receptor beta chains from one sample sequenced in a study of blood T cell repertoires in COVID-19. Method: immunoSEQ multiplex PCR; TCRdb's copy keeps in-frame clones and lacks some. This sample has 170,000 or so clones, with approximately 87% found just once. Sequenced input: peripheral blood. The source of these receptors is a woman in her late teens or twenties who had recovered from COVID-19.

The chain joins TRBV7-9 to TRBJ2-7; the match to TRBD1 covers 9 bases. The germline CDR1 and CDR2 sequences are SEHNR and FQNEAQ (reference sequence). CDR3 length: 15 amino acids. The trim removed 6 bases at V and 4 bases at J, leaving 10 bases unmatched. CDR3 bases: TGTGCCAGCAGACCCATGGGCGGACAGGGGTACGAGCAGTACTTC. It encodes CASRPMGGQGYEQYF.

The sample holds one count of this clone. The chain carries TRBV24-1 and TRBJ2-5; tentative D call: TRBD1 (5 bases). This CDR3 is built from 14 residues. Germline loops: CDR1 KGHDR, CDR2 SFDVKD. V lost 5 bases and J 4 bases, leaving 13 bases between the germline ends. CDR3 sequence reads: CATSAFGRGETQYF. For the CDR3, the DNA is TGTGCCACCAGTGCTTTCGGAAGGGGAGAGACCCAGTACTTC.

The chain links TRBV28 to TRBJ2-5, with D hard to call. V lost 2 bases and J 5 bases, leaving 12 bases between the germline ends. There are 14 residues in the CDR3. From germline, CDR1 is MDHEN and CDR2 SYDVKM. The CDR3 region is CASSLEREWETQYF. CDR3 sequence (DNA): TGTGCCAGCAGTTTAGAGAGAGAGTGGGAGACCCAGTACTTC.

In this sample, this clone turned up once. V usage is TRBV7-9 and J usage is TRBJ2-7, with 7 positions matching TRBD1. J lost 2 bases, V lost 6 bases, and 13 bases had no gene match. Germline lookup yields CDR1 SEHNR and CDR2 FQNEAQ (reference sequence). The CDR3 has 16 amino acids. CDR3 amino acids: CASRPRSTGDPYEQYF. CDR3 DNA: TGTGCCAGCAGGCCGAGATCAACAGGGGATCCCTACGAGCAGTACTTC.

Points on this clone: Other DNA sequences of this sample code for an identical CDR3. The gene calls are TRBV11-3 and TRBJ1-1; D ambiguous. Germline V gene sequence: CDR1 SGHNT, CDR2 YENEEA. The CDR3 runs 12 residues. The V gene lost 5 bases and the J gene lost 1 base, with 5 bases spanning the gap. The CDR3: CASSPGNTEAFF. The DNA of the CDR3 is TGTGCCAGCAGCCCGGGGAACACTGAAGCTTTCTTT.

J is TRBJ2-7 and V is TRBV19; 8 bases match TRBD1. The CDR3 is 15 residues long. Trimming at V came to 7 bases and at J to 4 bases, leaving 12 bases not matched to a gene. Germline V lookup: CDR1 LNHDA, CDR2 SQIVND (reference sequence). CDR3 sequence: CASTPGQDSTYEQYF. CDR3 bases: TGTGCCAGTACCCCGGGACAGGACAGCACTTACGAGCAGTACTTC.

V gene TRBV5-1 combines with J gene TRBJ2-2; D remains ambiguous. Per germline, CDR1 SGHRS and CDR2 YFSETQ. The V gene lost 0 bases and the J gene lost 3 bases, with 6 bases spanning the gap. The CDR3 is made up of 14 amino acids. The CDR3, as DNA: TGCGCCAGCAGCTTGGTTTCGTACACCGGGGAGCTGTTTTTT. Protein sequence: CASSLVSYTGELFF.

The chain carries TRBV9 and TRBJ1-6, with 11 bases aligning to TRBD1. Germline lookup yields CDR1 SGDLS and CDR2 YYNGEE. V was pared by 3 bases and J by 9 bases, with 5 bases of the junction left unmatched. The CDR3 totals 15 residues. The CDR3 reads CASSAGDRGTSPLHF. The CDR3 DNA sequence: TGTGCCAGCAGCGCTGGGGACAGGGGGACTTCACCCCTCCACTTT.

The genes are TRBV6-5 and TRBJ2-2; TRBD1 agrees at 9 bases. The CDR3 spans 14 residues. Germline CDR1 is MNHEY and CDR2 is SVGAGI. Trimming took 2 bases from V and 5 from J; bases not matched to a gene: 0. Written as DNA, the CDR3 is TGTGCCAGCAGTTACGGGACAGGGACCGGGGAGCTGTTTTTT. This gives the protein CASSYGTGTGELFF.

V is TRBV5-1 and J is TRBJ2-3; D ambiguous. The CDR3 contains 14 residues. Trimming took 4 bases from V and 0 from J, leaving 9 bases between them. The germline CDR1 and CDR2 sequences are SGHRS and YFSETQ. CDR3 bases: TGCGCCAGCAGCCTAGAAACTAGCACAGATACGCAGTATTTT. Amino acids: CASSLETSTDTQYF.

The V gene is TRBV4-1, the J gene TRBJ1-2; TRBD1 is a possible D gene (5 bases). The CDR3 is 15 amino acids. The germline CDR1 and CDR2 sequences are MGHRA and YSYEKL. V was cut by 4 bases and J by 3 bases, with 15 bases left in between. CDR3 in amino acids: CASSPDPGRDYGYTF. The DNA for the CDR3 is TGCGCCAGCAGCCCAGACCCAGGGAGGGACTATGGCTACACCTTC.

This clone was seen only a few times. The chain links TRBV2 to TRBJ2-1, with 8 bases lining up with TRBD2. Germline trimming cut 7 bases from V and 9 bases from J; bases unmatched to any gene: 17. This CDR3 region has 16 residues. Germline V gives CDR1 SNHLY, CDR2 FYNNEI. CDR3 nucleotides: TGTGCCAGCACCCCACATGGGAGCGGGAGTGGTGGTGAGCAGTTCTTC. This codes for CASTPHGSGSGGEQFF.

The chain uses TRBV24-1 and TRBJ2-2, with 7 bases identical to TRBD2. After removal of 4 bases from V and 8 bases from J, the junction contained 6 bases not matched to a gene. Germline-derived CDR1 and CDR2 are KGHDR and SFDVKD. The CDR3 consists of 14 residues. CDR3 in amino acids: CATSEGGQGGELFF. DNA of the CDR3: TGTGCCACCAGTGAGGGAGGGCAAGGGGGGGAGCTGTTTTTT.

V usage is TRBV28 and J usage is TRBJ1-1, with D unclear. This CDR3 is 12 amino acids long. Germline values: CDR1 MDHEN, CDR2 SYDVKM. Deletions cut 6 bases from V and 7 bases from J, with 12 bases between. The DNA for the CDR3 is TGTGCCAGCAGCTTAGTAAGCGTTGAAGCTTTCTTT. It specifies CASSLVSVEAFF.

The V call is TRBV6-5, the J call TRBJ2-7, with TRBD2 matching 7 bases. The CDR3 spans 13 residues. V was pared by 10 bases and J by 2 bases, with 8 bases of the junction left unmatched. Germline V gene data show CDR1 as MNHEY and CDR2 as SVGAGI. CDR3: CAIDSRGAYEQYF. Written as DNA, the CDR3 is TGTGCCATTGACAGCCGGGGGGCCTACGAGCAGTACTTC.

The chain joins TRBV6-5 to TRBJ1-1; tentative D call: TRBD1 (5 bases). Germline V lookup: CDR1 MNHEY, CDR2 SVGAGI. This CDR3 has 15 residues. V was shortened by 0 bases and J by 4 bases, with 12 bases between the two germline ends. The CDR3 is CASSYSRGIGTEAFF. The CDR3 DNA reads as TGTGCCAGCAGTTACTCACGGGGGATAGGCACTGAAGCTTTCTTT.

The chain joins TRBV30 to TRBJ2-2, with D tentatively TRBD1 (5 bases). Per the germline V gene, CDR1 is GTSNPN and CDR2 is SVGIG (reference sequence). Trimming removed 4 bases from V and 4 bases from J, with 13 bases in between. The CDR3 consists of 14 residues. For the CDR3, the DNA is TGTGCCTGGAAGGGGCAGGGTCCCACCGGGGAGCTGTTTTTT. This sequence encodes CAWKGQGPTGELFF.

This sequence joins TRBV4-1 and TRBJ2-5; D unclear. V was clipped by 2 bases and J by 2 bases, with 12 bases between them. This CDR3 comprises 15 residues. Germline loops: CDR1 MGHRA, CDR2 YSYEKL. The CDR3 reads CASSQMPTRQETQYF. The CDR3 DNA follows: TGCGCCAGCAGCCAAATGCCGACTCGACAAGAGACCCAGTACTTC.

The chain is built from TRBV6-5 and TRBJ2-5, with D possibly matching TRBD1 (6 bases). Trimming removed 0 bases at V and 1 base at J, with 6 bases between. Germline CDR1 reads MNHEY; CDR2 reads SVGAGI. This CDR3 contains 14 residues. The chain's CDR3 is CASSYSGAQETQYF. The CDR3 DNA sequence: TGTGCCAGCAGTTACTCGGGGGCCCAAGAGACCCAGTACTTC.

The chain couples TRBV6-5 to TRBJ2-3; 7 nucleotides match TRBD1. The V gene's germline CDR1 is MNHEY and CDR2 SVGAGI. With 6 bases clipped from V and 4 bases from J, the junction kept 4 bases outside the gene matches. The CDR3 runs to 13 residues. The CDR3 region is CASRRGQPDTQYF. For the CDR3, the DNA is TGTGCCAGCAGAAGGGGACAGCCAGATACGCAGTATTTT.

The chain has TRBV4-3 and TRBJ2-1; 7 bases line up with TRBD2. V shed 0 bases and J 3 bases; nucleotides not matched to a gene: 5. The CDR3 consists of 16 residues. From germline, CDR1 is LGHNA and CDR2 YSLEER. The CDR3 DNA sequence: TGCGCCAGCAGCCAAGATTCAGCGGGAATCTACAATGAGCAGTTCTTC. Translating gives CASSQDSAGIYNEQFF.

The chain uses TRBV3-1 (or the pseudogene TRBV3-2) and TRBJ1-1; TRBD1 is a possible D gene (6 bases). V shed 2 bases and J shed 1 base, with 14 bases lying between them. This CDR3 comprises 16 residues. Per the germline V gene, CDR1 is LGHDT and CDR2 is YNNKEL (reference sequence). In DNA, the CDR3 is TGTGCCAGCAGCCAAAGGGGGATTCTAAGGAACACTGAAGCTTTCTTT. Translated: CASSQRGILRNTEAFF.

The gene calls are TRBV3-1 (or the pseudogene TRBV3-2) and TRBJ2-3; 7 nucleotides agree with TRBD2. The CDR3 consists of 15 residues. V lost 4 bases and J lost 4; bases outside the gene matches: 8. The germline V gene has CDR1 LGHDT and CDR2 YNNKEL (reference sequence). The CDR3 sequence is CASSPRGGLADTQYF. The CDR3 DNA sequence: TGTGCCAGCAGCCCCCGCGGGGGACTGGCAGATACGCAGTATTTT.

The chain carries TRBV24-1 and TRBJ1-2; D gene unclear. V gave up 4 bases and J gave up 5 bases, with 4 bases separating them. CDR1 KGHDR and CDR2 SFDVKD come from the germline V gene. The CDR3 extends over 11 amino acids. The CDR3 protein is CATSDLYGYTF. The CDR3 DNA sequence: TGTGCCACCAGTGACTTATATGGCTACACCTTC.